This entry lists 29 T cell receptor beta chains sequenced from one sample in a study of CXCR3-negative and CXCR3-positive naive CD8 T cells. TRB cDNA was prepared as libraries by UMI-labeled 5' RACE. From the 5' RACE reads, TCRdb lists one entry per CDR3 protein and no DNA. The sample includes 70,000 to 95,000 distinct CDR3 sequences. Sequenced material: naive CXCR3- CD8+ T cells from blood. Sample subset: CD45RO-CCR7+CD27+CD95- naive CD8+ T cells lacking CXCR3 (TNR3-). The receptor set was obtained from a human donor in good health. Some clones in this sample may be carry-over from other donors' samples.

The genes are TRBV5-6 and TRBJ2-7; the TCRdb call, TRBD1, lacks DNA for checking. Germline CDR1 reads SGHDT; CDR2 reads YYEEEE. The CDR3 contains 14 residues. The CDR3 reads CASSLQENFYEQYF.

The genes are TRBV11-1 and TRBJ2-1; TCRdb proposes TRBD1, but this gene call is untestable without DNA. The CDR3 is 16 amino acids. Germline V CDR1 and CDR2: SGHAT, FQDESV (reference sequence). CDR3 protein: CASSRQDLRDYNEQFF. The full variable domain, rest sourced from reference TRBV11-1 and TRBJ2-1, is EAEVAQSPRYKITEKSQAVAFWCDPISGHATLYWYRQILGQGPELLVQFQDESVVDDSQLPKDRFSAERLKGVDSTLKIQPAELGDSAMYLCASSRQDLRDYNEQFFGPGTRLTVL.

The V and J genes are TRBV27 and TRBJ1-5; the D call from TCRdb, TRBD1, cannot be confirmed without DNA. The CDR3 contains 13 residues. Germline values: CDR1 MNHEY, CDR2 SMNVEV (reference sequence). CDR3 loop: CASSLQGYQPQHF.

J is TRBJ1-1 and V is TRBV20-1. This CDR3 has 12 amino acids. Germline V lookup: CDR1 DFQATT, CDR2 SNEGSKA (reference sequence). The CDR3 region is CSAFPENTEAFF.

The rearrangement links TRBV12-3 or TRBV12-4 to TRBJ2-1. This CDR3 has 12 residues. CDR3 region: CASSFWLNEQFF.

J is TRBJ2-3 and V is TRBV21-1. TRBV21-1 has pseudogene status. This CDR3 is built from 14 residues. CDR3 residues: CASSKVAVTDTQYF.

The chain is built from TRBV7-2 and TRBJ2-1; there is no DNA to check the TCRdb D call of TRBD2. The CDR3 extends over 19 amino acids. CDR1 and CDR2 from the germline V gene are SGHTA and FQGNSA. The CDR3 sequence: CASSPWTSGDLSSYNEQFF.

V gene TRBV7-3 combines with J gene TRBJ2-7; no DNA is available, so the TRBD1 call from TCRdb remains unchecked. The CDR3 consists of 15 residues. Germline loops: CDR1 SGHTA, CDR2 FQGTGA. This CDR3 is CDSSLTGQGNYEQYF.

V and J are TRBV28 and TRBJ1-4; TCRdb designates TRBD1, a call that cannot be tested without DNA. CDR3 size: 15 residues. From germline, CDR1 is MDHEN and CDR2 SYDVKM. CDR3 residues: CASSEGTGASEKLFF.

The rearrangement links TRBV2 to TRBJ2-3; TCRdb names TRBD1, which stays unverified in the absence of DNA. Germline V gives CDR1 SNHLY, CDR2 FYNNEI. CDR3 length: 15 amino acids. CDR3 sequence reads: CASRGPQGATDTQYF.

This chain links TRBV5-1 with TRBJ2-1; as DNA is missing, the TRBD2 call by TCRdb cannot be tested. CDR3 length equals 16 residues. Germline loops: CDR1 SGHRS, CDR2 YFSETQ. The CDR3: CASSPAGSGRNNEQFF.

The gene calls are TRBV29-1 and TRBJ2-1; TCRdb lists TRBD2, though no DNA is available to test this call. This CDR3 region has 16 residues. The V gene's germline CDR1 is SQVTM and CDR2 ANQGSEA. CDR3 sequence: CSVEALLAGAYNEQFF.

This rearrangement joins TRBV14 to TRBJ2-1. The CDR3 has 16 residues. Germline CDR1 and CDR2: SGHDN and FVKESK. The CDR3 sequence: CASSLSTASSYNEQFF.

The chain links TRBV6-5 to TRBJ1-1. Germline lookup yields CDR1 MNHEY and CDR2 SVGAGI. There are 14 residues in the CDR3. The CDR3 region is CASSYSSQNTEAFF.

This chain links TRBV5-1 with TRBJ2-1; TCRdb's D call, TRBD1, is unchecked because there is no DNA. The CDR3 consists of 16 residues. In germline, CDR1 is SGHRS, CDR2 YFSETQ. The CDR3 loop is CASSVMPALSYNEQFF.

CDR3 protein: CSVEDSYYGYTF. The chain is built from TRBV29-1 and TRBJ1-2. The CDR3 contains 12 residues. Germline CDR1 and CDR2: SQVTM and ANQGSEA.

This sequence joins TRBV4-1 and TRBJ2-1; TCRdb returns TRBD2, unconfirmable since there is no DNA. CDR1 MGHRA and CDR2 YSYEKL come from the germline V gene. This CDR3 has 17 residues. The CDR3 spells CASSQGSSGVTGNEQFF.

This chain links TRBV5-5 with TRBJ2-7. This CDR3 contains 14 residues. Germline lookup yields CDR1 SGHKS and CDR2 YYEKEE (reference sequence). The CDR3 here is CASSLVYTNYEQYF. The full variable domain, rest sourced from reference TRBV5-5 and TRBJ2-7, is DAGVTQSPTHLIKTRGQQVTLRCSPISGHKSVSWYQQVLGQGPQFIFQYYEKEERGRGNFPDRFSARQFPNYSSELNVNALLLGDSALYLCASSLVYTNYEQYFGPGTRLTVT.

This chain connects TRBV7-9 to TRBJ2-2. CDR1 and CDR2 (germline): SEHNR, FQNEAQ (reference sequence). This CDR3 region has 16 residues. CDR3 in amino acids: CASSLAGLTNTGELFF.

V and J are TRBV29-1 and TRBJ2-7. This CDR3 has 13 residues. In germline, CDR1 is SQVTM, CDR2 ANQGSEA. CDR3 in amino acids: CSVQEDSSYEQYF.

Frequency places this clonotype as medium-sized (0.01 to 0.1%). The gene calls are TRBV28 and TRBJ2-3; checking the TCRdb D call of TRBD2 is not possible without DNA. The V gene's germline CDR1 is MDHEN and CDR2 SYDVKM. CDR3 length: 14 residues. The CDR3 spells CASSLAGGEDTQYF. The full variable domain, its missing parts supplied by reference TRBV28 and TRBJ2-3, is DVKVTQSSRYLVKRTGEKVFLECVQDMDHENMFWYRQDPGLGLRLIYFSYDVKMKEKGDIPEGYSVSREKKERFSLILESASTNQTSMYLCASSLAGGEDTQYFGPGTRLTVL.

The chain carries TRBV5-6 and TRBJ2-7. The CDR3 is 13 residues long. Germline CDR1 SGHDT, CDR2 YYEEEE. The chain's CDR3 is CASSLRDLYEQYF. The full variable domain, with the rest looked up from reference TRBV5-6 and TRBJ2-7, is DAGVTQSPTHLIKTRGQQVTLRCSPKSGHDTVSWYQQALGQGPQFIFQYYEEEERQRGNFPDRFSGHQFPNYSSELNVNALLLGDSALYLCASSLRDLYEQYFGPGTRLTVT.

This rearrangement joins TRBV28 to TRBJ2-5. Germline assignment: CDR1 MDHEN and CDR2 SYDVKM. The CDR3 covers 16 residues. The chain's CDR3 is CASSLLFKGGEETQYF.

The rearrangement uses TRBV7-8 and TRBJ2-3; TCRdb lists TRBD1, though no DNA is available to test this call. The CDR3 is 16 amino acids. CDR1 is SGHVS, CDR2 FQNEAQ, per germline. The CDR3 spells CASSLGGGGYTDTQYF.

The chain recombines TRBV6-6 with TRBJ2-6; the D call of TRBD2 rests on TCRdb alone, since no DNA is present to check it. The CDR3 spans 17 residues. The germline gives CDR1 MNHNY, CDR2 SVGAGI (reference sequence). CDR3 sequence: CASSDDKAGSGANVLTF.

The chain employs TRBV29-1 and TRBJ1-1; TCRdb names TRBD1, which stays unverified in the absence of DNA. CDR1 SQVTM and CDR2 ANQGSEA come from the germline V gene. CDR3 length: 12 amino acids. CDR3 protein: CSVEIGGTEAFF.

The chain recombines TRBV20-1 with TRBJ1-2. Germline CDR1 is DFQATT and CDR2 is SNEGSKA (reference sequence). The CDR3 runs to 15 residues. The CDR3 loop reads CSARALEELLYGYTF.

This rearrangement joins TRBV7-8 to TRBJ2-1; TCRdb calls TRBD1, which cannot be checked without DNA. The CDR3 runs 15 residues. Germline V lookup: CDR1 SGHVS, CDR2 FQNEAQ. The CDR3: CASSLDRGTYNEQFF.

CDR3 loop: CASSILVGELFF. The chain has TRBV12-3 or TRBV12-4 and TRBJ2-2. This CDR3 spans 12 amino acids.